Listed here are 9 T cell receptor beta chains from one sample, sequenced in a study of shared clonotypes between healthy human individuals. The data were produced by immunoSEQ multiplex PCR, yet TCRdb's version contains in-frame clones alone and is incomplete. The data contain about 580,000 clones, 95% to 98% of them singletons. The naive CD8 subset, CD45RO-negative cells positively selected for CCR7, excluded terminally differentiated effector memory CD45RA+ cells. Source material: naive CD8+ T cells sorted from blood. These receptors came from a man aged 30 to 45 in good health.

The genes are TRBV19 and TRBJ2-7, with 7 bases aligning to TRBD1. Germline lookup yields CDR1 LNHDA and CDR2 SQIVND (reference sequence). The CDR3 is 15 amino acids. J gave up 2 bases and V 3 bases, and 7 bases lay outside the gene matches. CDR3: CASSMGTVFTYEQYF. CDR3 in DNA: TGTGCCAGTAGTATGGGGACAGTTTTTACCTACGAGCAGTACTTC.

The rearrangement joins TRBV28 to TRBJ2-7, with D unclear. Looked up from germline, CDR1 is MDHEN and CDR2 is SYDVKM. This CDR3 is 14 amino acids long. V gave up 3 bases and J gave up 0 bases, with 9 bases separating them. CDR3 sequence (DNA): TGTGCCAGCAGTTTGGTGAAGAGCTCCTACGAGCAGTACTTC. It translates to CASSLVKSSYEQYF. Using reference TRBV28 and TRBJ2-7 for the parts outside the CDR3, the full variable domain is DVKVTQSSRYLVKRTGEKVFLECVQDMDHENMFWYRQDPGLGLRLIYFSYDVKMKEKGDIPEGYSVSREKKERFSLILESASTNQTSMYLCASSLVKSSYEQYFGPGTRLTVT.

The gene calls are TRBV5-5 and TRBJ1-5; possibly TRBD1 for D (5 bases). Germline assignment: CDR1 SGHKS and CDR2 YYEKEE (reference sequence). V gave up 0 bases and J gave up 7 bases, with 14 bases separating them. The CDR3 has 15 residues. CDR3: CASSLGQGAGQPQHF. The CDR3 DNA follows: TGTGCCAGCAGCTTGGGGCAGGGAGCAGGGCAGCCCCAGCATTTT.

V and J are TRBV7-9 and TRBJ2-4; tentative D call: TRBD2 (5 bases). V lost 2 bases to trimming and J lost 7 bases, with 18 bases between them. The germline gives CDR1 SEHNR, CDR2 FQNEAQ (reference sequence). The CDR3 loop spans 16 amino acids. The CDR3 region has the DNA TGTGCCAGCAGCTTAATGGGAAACCACCCGGGGAACATTCAGTACTTC. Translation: CASSLMGNHPGNIQYF.

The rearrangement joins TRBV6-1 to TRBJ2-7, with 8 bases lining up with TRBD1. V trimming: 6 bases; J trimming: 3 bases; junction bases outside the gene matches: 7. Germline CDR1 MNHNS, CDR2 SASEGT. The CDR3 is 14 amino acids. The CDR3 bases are TGTGCCAGCAGGTGGACAGGGAGCCTCTACGAGCAGTACTTC. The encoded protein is CASRWTGSLYEQYF.

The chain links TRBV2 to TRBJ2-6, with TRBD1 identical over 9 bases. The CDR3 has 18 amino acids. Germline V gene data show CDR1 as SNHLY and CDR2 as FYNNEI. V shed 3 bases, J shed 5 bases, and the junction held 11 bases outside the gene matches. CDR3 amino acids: CASSDWTGDLFRANVLTF. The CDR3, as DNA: TGTGCCAGCAGTGATTGGACAGGGGACCTCTTTCGGGCCAACGTCCTGACTTTC.

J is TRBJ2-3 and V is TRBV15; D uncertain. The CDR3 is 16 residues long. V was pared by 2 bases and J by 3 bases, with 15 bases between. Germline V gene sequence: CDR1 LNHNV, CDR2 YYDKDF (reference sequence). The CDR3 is CATSRSMPFSTDTQYF. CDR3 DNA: TGTGCCACCAGCAGATCCATGCCCTTTTCTACAGATACGCAGTATTTT. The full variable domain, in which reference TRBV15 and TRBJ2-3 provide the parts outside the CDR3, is DAMVIQNPRYQVTQFGKPVTLSCSQTLNHNVMYWYQQKSSQAPKLLFHYYDKDFNNEADTPDNFQSRRPNTSFCFLDIRSPGLGDTAMYLCATSRSMPFSTDTQYFGPGTRLTVL.

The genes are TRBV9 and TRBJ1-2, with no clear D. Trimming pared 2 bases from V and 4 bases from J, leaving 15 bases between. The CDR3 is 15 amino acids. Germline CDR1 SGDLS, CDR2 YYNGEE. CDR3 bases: TGTGCCAGCAGCGTTTCTAAGGATGACGTCTATGGCTACACCTTC. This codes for CASSVSKDDVYGYTF.

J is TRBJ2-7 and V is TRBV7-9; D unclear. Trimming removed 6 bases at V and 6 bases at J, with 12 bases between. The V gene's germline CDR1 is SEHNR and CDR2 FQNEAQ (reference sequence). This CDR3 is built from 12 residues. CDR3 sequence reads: CASSSPPPEQYF. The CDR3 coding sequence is TGTGCCAGCAGTTCTCCCCCGCCCGAGCAGTACTTC.